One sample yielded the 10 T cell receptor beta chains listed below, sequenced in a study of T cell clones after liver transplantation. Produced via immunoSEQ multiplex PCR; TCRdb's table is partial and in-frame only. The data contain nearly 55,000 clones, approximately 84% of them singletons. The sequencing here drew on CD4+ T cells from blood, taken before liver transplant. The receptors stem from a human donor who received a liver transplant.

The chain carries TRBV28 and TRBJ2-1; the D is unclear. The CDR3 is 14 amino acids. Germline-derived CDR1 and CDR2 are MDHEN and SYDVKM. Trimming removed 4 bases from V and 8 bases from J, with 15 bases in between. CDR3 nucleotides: TGTGCCAGCAGTTCGGGCTCCTTCCGTGATGAGCAGTTCTTC. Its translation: CASSSGSFRDEQFF.

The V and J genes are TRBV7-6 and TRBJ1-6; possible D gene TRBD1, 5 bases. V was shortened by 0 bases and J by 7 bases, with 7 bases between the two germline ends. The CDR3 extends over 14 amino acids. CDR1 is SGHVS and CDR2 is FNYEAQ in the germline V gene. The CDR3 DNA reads TGTGCCAGCAGCTTAGCTGGGGGAAATTCACCCCTCCACTTT. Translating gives CASSLAGGNSPLHF.

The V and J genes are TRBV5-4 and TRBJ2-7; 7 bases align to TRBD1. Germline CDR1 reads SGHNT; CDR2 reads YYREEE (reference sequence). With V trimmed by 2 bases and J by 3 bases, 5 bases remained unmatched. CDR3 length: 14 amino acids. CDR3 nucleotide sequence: TGTGCCAGCAGCTTTAGACAGGGCCTCTACGAGCAGTACTTC. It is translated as CASSFRQGLYEQYF.

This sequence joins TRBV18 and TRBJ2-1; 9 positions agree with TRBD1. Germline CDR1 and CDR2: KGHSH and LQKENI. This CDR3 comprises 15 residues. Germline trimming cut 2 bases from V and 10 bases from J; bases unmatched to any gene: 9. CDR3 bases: TGTGCCAGCTCACCAGTGACGACAGGGACAGGGGAGCAGTTCTTC. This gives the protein CASSPVTTGTGEQFF.

The DNA for the CDR3 is TGTGCCAGCAGCTTAGCTGGCAAACCAGATACGCAGTATTTT. Translating it yields CASSLAGKPDTQYF. V usage is TRBV7-2 and J usage is TRBJ2-3; D is ambiguous. Germline CDR1 is SGHTA and CDR2 is FQGNSA. This CDR3 is 14 amino acids long. V lost 0 bases and J 4 bases, leaving 8 bases between the germline ends.

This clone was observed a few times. CDR3 protein: CASSPRDTYNEQFF. DNA for the CDR3: TGTGCCAGCAGCCCCAGGGATACCTACAATGAGCAGTTCTTC. The chain is built from TRBV6-1 and TRBJ2-1, with TRBD1 as a possible D gene (5 bases). The CDR3 length is 14 residues. V lost 6 bases, J lost 2 bases, and 11 bases lay in between. Germline V gives CDR1 MNHNS, CDR2 SASEGT.

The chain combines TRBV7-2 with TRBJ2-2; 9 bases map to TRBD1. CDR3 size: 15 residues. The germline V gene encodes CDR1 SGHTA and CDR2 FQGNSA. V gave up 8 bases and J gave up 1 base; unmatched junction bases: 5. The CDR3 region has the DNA TGTGCCAGCGGCCCGGGACAGGGGAACACCGGGGAGCTGTTTTTT. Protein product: CASGPGQGNTGELFF.

The chain's CDR3 is CASSPLTGGMGGYTF. CDR3 nucleotides: TGTGCCAGCAGCCCCCTAACCGGGGGGATGGGTGGCTACACCTTC. The chain carries TRBV9 and TRBJ1-2; tentative D call: TRBD1 (5 bases). The V end lost 4 bases, the J end lost 7 bases, and 20 bases lay between the germline ends. The V gene's germline CDR1 is SGDLS and CDR2 YYNGEE. The CDR3 has 15 residues. Using reference TRBV9 and TRBJ1-2 for the parts outside the CDR3, the full variable domain is DSGVTQTPKHLITATGQRVTLRCSPRSGDLSVYWYQQSLDQGLQFLIQYYNGEERAKGNILERFSAQQFPDLHSELNLSSLELGDSALYFCASSPLTGGMGGYTFGSGTRLTVV.

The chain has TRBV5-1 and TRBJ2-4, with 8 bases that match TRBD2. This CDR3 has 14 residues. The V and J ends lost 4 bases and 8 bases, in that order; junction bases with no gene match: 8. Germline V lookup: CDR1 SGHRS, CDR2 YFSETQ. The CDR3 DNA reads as TGCGCCAGCAGCCCGGGGACTAGTAGGGACATTCAGTACTTC. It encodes CASSPGTSRDIQYF.

For the CDR3, the DNA is TGTGCCAGCAGCTTTAGCGGGGACAGGAATCAGCCCCAGCATTTT. Translation: CASSFSGDRNQPQHF. This chain connects TRBV7-2 to TRBJ1-5; 8 bases map to TRBD1. The CDR3 contains 15 residues. Trimming removed 3 bases from V and 4 bases from J; junction bases left unmatched: 5. The germline V gene encodes CDR1 SGHTA and CDR2 FQGNSA.